What follows is one T cell receptor (beta chain) and its context. The antigen is unknown. This specimen comes from a study of cytomegalovirus exposure and HLA in healthy donors. Whole-study context: HLA-typed donors were the source of 90 million or so unique TCRs, which an early data release held. Study-level points and caveats: The study flagged about 160 TCR beta chains as cytomegalovirus-associated.

PCR was performed using 60 Vbeta and 13 Jbeta primers. The repertoire was sequenced with immunoSEQ multiplex PCR; TCRdb's copy has only in-frame clones and lacks some. The repertoire consists of some 130,000 clones, with about three quarters occurring once and the leading ten covering 1%. The ends were cut back, 0 bases at V and 5 bases at J, with 5 bases in the middle. Germline loops: CDR1 KGHSH, CDR2 LQKENI. This CDR3 has 13 residues. At collection, donors were nominally healthy, but unrecorded immune exposures were probable. The chain joins TRBV18 to TRBJ1-5; D possibly corresponds to TRBD1 (5 bases). Specimen: PBMCs. This clonotype was obtained from a human donor in good health. The DNA of the CDR3 is TGTGCCAGCTCACCACCAGGGGATCAGCCCCAGCATTTT. As protein: CASSPPGDQPQHF.